Presented here are 31 T cell receptor beta chains from one specimen sequenced in a study of blood T cell repertoires in COVID-19 (dated by TCRdb to the early 2020s). The library was built by means of the immunoSEQ multiplex PCR assay. The immuneACCESS repertoire file appears here via TCRdb, limited to in-frame rearrangements. These files lack a portion of the clones; in checked studies, under half of the deficit traces to unresolved V genes, and the cause of the others is not known. A total of fewer than 350,000 clones appear in this sample, roughly 88% of them only once. The ten largest make up roughly 2% of the sample. Sequences were obtained from PBMCs or T cells enriched from blood (not recorded which). The receptors come from a woman between 35 and 50 years old with acute COVID-19.

V gene TRBV4-3 combines with J gene TRBJ2-5; 11 bases are shared with TRBD2. V was clipped by 0 bases and J by 2 bases; unmatched bases: 8. Germline V gene data show CDR1 as LGHNA and CDR2 as YSLEER. The length of the CDR3 is 18 residues. DNA for the CDR3: TGCGCCAGCAGCCAAGAGCTAGCGGGGGGTCAATATCAAGAGACCCAGTACTTC. Residues: CASSQELAGGQYQETQYF.

This clone was counted a single time. The genes are TRBV4-1 and TRBJ2-5, with 7 bases aligning to TRBD1. The CDR3 is 14 residues long. Germline-derived CDR1 and CDR2 are MGHRA and YSYEKL. V lost 9 bases and J lost 2; bases outside the gene matches: 9. CDR3 nucleotide sequence: TGCGCCAGTTCACTACAGGGGCGGCAAGAGACCCAGTACTTC. Translated, it gives CASSLQGRQETQYF.

The J gene is TRBJ1-1, the V gene TRBV16; D unclear. CDR3 length equals 16 residues. Deletions cut 4 bases from V and 3 bases from J, with 18 bases between. The germline V gene has CDR1 KGHSY and CDR2 FQNENV. CDR3 sequence reads: CASSLNIDGRDTEAFF. The CDR3 region has the DNA TGTGCCAGCAGCCTAAATATCGACGGGAGGGACACTGAAGCTTTCTTT.

The chain has TRBV5-1 and TRBJ2-1; 14 positions match TRBD2. This CDR3 is 15 amino acids long. Per germline, CDR1 SGHRS and CDR2 YFSETQ. V trimming: 4 bases; J trimming: 6 bases; junction bases outside the gene matches: 3. CDR3 DNA sequence: TGCGCCAGCAGCACCGGGACTAGCGGGGGCAATGAGCAGTTCTTC. This gives the protein CASSTGTSGGNEQFF.

The rearrangement links TRBV6-2 or TRBV6-3 to TRBJ1-2; possible D gene TRBD1, 5 bases. Germline CDR1 reads MNHEY; CDR2 reads SVGEGT. The CDR3 sequence is 15 residues long. V shed 4 bases and J shed 4 bases, with 16 bases lying between them. The DNA for the CDR3 is TGTGCCAGCAGTTCAAACGGACACCGCGGCTATGGCTACACCTTC. It codes for CASSSNGHRGYGYTF.

The V call is TRBV11-3, the J call TRBJ2-3, with TRBD1 as a possible D gene (6 bases). The CDR3 totals 16 residues. The ends were cut back, 1 base at V and 4 bases at J, with 15 bases in the middle. The germline V gene encodes CDR1 SGHNT and CDR2 YENEEA. The chain's CDR3 is CASSLGSGVLSDTQYF. In DNA, the CDR3 is TGTGCCAGCAGCTTAGGGTCAGGGGTACTGTCAGATACGCAGTATTTT.

The chain joins TRBV13 to TRBJ2-7; 12 bases line up with TRBD2. Germline CDR1 is PRHDT and CDR2 is FYEKMQ (reference sequence). V dropped 1 base and J dropped 3; count of bases not matched to a gene: 4. The CDR3 is made up of 16 amino acids. CDR3 amino acids: CASSLASGGAFYEQYF. The CDR3 DNA reads TGTGCCAGCAGCTTAGCTAGCGGGGGGGCTTTCTACGAGCAGTACTTC.

This clone came up once. The V call is TRBV2, the J call TRBJ1-5; D is ambiguous. V was trimmed by 5 bases and J by 4 bases, leaving 9 bases between them. Per germline, CDR1 SNHLY and CDR2 FYNNEI. The CDR3 is 13 residues long. The DNA for the CDR3 is TGTGCCAGCAGTATACAGATGAATCAGCCCCAGCATTTT. It translates to CASSIQMNQPQHF.

The chain carries TRBV27 and TRBJ2-5, with 8 bases matching TRBD2. CDR3 size: 16 residues. CDR1 is MNHEY, CDR2 SMNVEV, per germline (reference sequence). The junction had 11 bases not matched to a gene; V was cut back by 1 base and J by 7 bases. CDR3 in amino acids: CASSLFAGRVLGTQYF. The CDR3 DNA reads as TGTGCCAGCAGTTTATTTGCCGGGAGGGTTCTTGGGACCCAGTACTTC.

The V call is TRBV11-3, the J call TRBJ2-1; 10 bases are shared with TRBD2. With 2 bases clipped from V and 13 bases from J, the junction kept 8 bases outside the gene matches. The CDR3 loop spans 14 amino acids. Germline CDR1 and CDR2: SGHNT and YENEEA. CDR3 protein: CASSLRSSGSSQFF. CDR3 in DNA: TGTGCCAGCAGCTTAAGGTCTAGCGGGAGTAGTCAGTTCTTC.

This clone was detected only once. This chain uses TRBV29-1 with TRBJ2-3; D possibly corresponds to TRBD2 (5 bases). Trimming removed 4 bases from V and 4 bases from J, with 6 bases in between. The length of the CDR3 is 11 residues. Germline assignment: CDR1 SQVTM and CDR2 ANQGSEA. CDR3 residues: CSVAGSDTQYF. The CDR3 DNA reads TGCAGCGTTGCGGGGTCAGATACGCAGTATTTT.

This clone was detected a few times. The CDR3 region is CASSENNQPQHF. The CDR3 bases are TGTGCCAGCTCAGAGAACAATCAGCCCCAGCATTTT. The gene calls are TRBV18 and TRBJ1-5; D is unresolved. V was shortened by 5 bases and J by 3 bases, with 5 bases between the two germline ends. CDR3 length: 12 residues. CDR1 is KGHSH and CDR2 is LQKENI in the germline V gene.

The chain couples TRBV5-1 to TRBJ2-3, with D tentatively TRBD2 (6 bases). The length of the CDR3 is 15 residues. Germline CDR1 reads SGHRS; CDR2 reads YFSETQ. V lost 3 bases and J 2 bases, leaving 13 bases between the germline ends. The CDR3 spells CASSWDWKNTDTQYF. The CDR3 region has the DNA TGCGCCAGCAGCTGGGACTGGAAGAACACAGATACGCAGTATTTT.

The J gene is TRBJ2-6, the V gene TRBV19; TRBD1 matches at 12 bases. This CDR3 has 18 amino acids. V shed 3 bases, J shed 2 bases, and the junction held 5 bases outside the gene matches. Germline V gene lookup returns CDR1 LNHDA and CDR2 SQIVND (reference sequence). The CDR3 nucleotides are TGTGCCAGTAGTATTACCGGGACAGGGGGCGCTGGGGCCAACGTCCTGACTTTC. It specifies CASSITGTGGAGANVLTF.

The chain links TRBV19 to TRBJ2-1; D remains ambiguous. The CDR3 runs 14 residues. Germline loops: CDR1 LNHDA, CDR2 SQIVND (reference sequence). Trimming took 6 bases from V and 3 from J, leaving 12 bases between them. The CDR3 protein is CASSSMGIYNEQFF. CDR3 in DNA: TGTGCCAGTAGCTCGATGGGCATCTACAATGAGCAGTTCTTC.

This chain joins TRBV7-3 and TRBJ1-1; D not certain. Germline V gives CDR1 SGHTA, CDR2 FQGTGA. V was cut by 2 bases and J by 6 bases, with 10 bases left in between. The CDR3 length is 13 residues. The CDR3 DNA reads TGTGCCAGCAGCTTATACGGGTTACCTGAAGCTTTCTTT. Protein sequence: CASSLYGLPEAFF.

The rearrangement joins TRBV12-3 or TRBV12-4 to TRBJ1-2, with 7 bases identical to TRBD1. V lost 4 bases and J lost 4; bases outside the gene matches: 3. This CDR3 region has 13 residues. The CDR3 region has the DNA TGTGCCAGCAGTTCGACAGGGAGCTATGGCTACACCTTC. Translated, it gives CASSSTGSYGYTF.

The gene calls are TRBV19 and TRBJ1-1; 8 nucleotides match TRBD1. The V gene's germline CDR1 is LNHDA and CDR2 SQIVND (reference sequence). V gave up 4 bases and J gave up 8 bases; unmatched junction bases: 9. The CDR3 runs to 14 residues. In nucleotides, the CDR3 is TGTGCCAGTAGTACCTCTCTCAGGACAGGGGAAGCTTTCTTT. Amino acid sequence: CASSTSLRTGEAFF.

This rearrangement joins TRBV2 to TRBJ2-3, with 9 bases identical to TRBD1. This CDR3 contains 14 residues. CDR1 SNHLY and CDR2 FYNNEI come from the germline V gene. The J segment lost 8 bases and the V segment lost 9 bases, leaving 12 bases of the junction unmatched. CDR3 nucleotides: TGTGCCAGTACGGGACAGGGCTTCGGGGGTACGCAGTATTTT. Translated, it gives CASTGQGFGGTQYF.

The chain links TRBV5-4 to TRBJ2-7; a possible D gene is TRBD2 (5 bases). Germline CDR1 and CDR2: SGHNT and YYREEE (reference sequence). The CDR3 runs 14 residues. Trimming shortened V by 4 bases and J by 0 bases, and 11 bases separated the two germline ends. DNA for the CDR3: TGTGCCAGCAGCCCATATACTAGCTCCTACGAGCAGTACTTC. It yields the protein CASSPYTSSYEQYF.

The chain has TRBV2 and TRBJ2-2; the D is unclear. The germline CDR1 and CDR2 sequences are SNHLY and FYNNEI. The CDR3 covers 12 residues. V lost 8 bases and J lost 4, with 8 bases in between. This chain's CDR3 is CASFRLTGELFF. The CDR3 region has the DNA TGTGCCAGCTTTCGACTCACCGGGGAGCTGTTTTTT.

The chain uses TRBV3-1 (or the pseudogene TRBV3-2) and TRBJ1-2; no definite D call. V lost 4 bases and J 1 base, leaving 10 bases between the germline ends. Germline values: CDR1 LGHDT, CDR2 YNNKEL (reference sequence). The CDR3 runs to 14 residues. DNA for the CDR3: TGTGCCAGCAGCCGGAGGGCAAATAACTATGGCTACACCTTC. Translation gives CASSRRANNYGYTF.

The CDR3 DNA sequence: TGTGCCAGCTCACTGATCGAGGTGACAGGGATGACTAACTATGGCTACACCTTC. As protein: CASSLIEVTGMTNYGYTF. The genes are TRBV18 and TRBJ1-2; TRBD1 agrees at 7 bases. Germline assignment: CDR1 KGHSH and CDR2 LQKENI. The CDR3 is 18 residues long. The trim removed 4 bases at V and 0 bases at J, leaving 14 bases unmatched. The complete variable domain, with remaining parts taken from reference TRBV18 and TRBJ1-2, reads NAGVMQNPRHLVRRRGQEARLRCSPMKGHSHVYWYRQLPEEGLKFMVYLQKENIIDESGMPKERFSAEFPKEGPSILRIQQVVRGDSAAYFCASSLIEVTGMTNYGYTFGSGTRLTVV.

CDR3 DNA: TGTGCCAGCAGCTTAGGGGGAACAGGGGCCCAAGAGACCCAGTACTTC. Amino acids: CASSLGGTGAQETQYF. The V and J genes are TRBV7-9 and TRBJ2-5; 7 nucleotides agree with TRBD1. CDR1 is SEHNR and CDR2 is FQNEAQ in the germline V gene (reference sequence). The J segment lost 1 base and the V segment lost 1 base, leaving 6 bases of the junction unmatched. This CDR3 is 16 amino acids long. Full variable domain (missing parts from reference TRBV7-9 and TRBJ2-5): DTGVSQNPRHKITKRGQNVTFRCDPISEHNRLYWYRQTLGQGPEFLTYFQNEAQLEKSRLLSDRFSAERPKGSFSTLEIQRTEQGDSAMYLCASSLGGTGAQETQYFGPGTRLLVL.

The chain has TRBV28 and TRBJ2-2; D is perhaps TRBD1 (6 bases). Per germline, CDR1 MDHEN and CDR2 SYDVKM. V was shortened by 3 bases and J by 4 bases, with 21 bases between the two germline ends. The CDR3 extends over 18 amino acids. The DNA for the CDR3 is TGTGCCAGCAGTTTTGGCGTTGGGGGCTTTTACGGCACCGGGGAGCTGTTTTTT. It yields the protein CASSFGVGGFYGTGELFF.

The rearrangement joins TRBV21-1 to TRBJ2-7; the listed D gene, TRBD2, was not tested against the DNA. TRBV21-1 is a listed pseudogene. This CDR3 spans 17 amino acids. In DNA, the CDR3 is TGTGCCAGCAGCAAAGGCCGCACGGGGGACGTCTCTGACGAGCAGTACTTC. Translation gives CASSKGRTGDVSDEQYF.

CDR3 in amino acids: CASTPRTGEKLFF. CDR3 DNA: TGTGCCAGCACACCTCGCACGGGGGAAAAACTGTTTTTT. This chain joins TRBV12-3 or TRBV12-4 and TRBJ1-4; the D is unclear. The CDR3 runs 13 residues. The V end was cut by 7 bases, the J end by 8 bases, with 14 bases between.

Of note for this clone: Without the conserved terminal phenylalanine or tryptophan, this CDR3 likely stems from a read error. The limits of the CDR3 on the DNA are not certain, so only TCRdb's listed CDR3 is given. The chain carries TRBV3-1 (or the pseudogene TRBV3-2) and TRBJ1-2; the DNA was not used to check the table's D call, TRBD1. Inclusive of both ends, the CDR3 amounts to 11 amino acids. Germline CDR1 and CDR2: LGHDT and YNNKEL (reference sequence). The CDR3 is CASSQAGQFGI.

This chain joins TRBV7-3 and TRBJ2-7; TRBD2 aligns across 9 bases. With V trimmed by 2 bases and J by 7 bases, 9 bases remained unmatched. Looked up from germline, CDR1 is SGHTA and CDR2 is FQGTGA. The CDR3 consists of 15 residues. The CDR3 loop reads CASSLGLAGVGEQYF. The CDR3 nucleotides are TGTGCCAGCAGCTTAGGTTTAGCGGGAGTGGGTGAGCAGTACTTC.

The chain uses TRBV7-2 and TRBJ2-7; tentative D call: TRBD2 (6 bases). The CDR3 consists of 14 residues. CDR1 and CDR2 (germline): SGHTA, FQGNSA. Trimming left V 6 bases short and J 0 bases short, with 12 bases between. CDR3 nucleotide sequence: TGTGCCAGCAGGGGACTTGGAAGCTCCTACGAGCAGTACTTC. Translation: CASRGLGSSYEQYF.

The chain employs TRBV30 and TRBJ2-2; D is uncertain. This CDR3 has 12 amino acids. Germline assignment: CDR1 GTSNPN and CDR2 SVGIG (reference sequence). V lost 0 bases and J lost 5, with 4 bases in between. DNA for the CDR3: TGTGCCTGGAGTGTGGCTACCGGGGAGCTGTTTTTT. It yields the protein CAWSVATGELFF.